This T cell receptor (beta chain) was recovered during a study of cytomegalovirus exposure and HLA in healthy donors. This PCR relied on a set of 60 Vbeta primers and 13 Jbeta primers. Study processing details: In a later analysis, about 9.9 million of 60 million to 80 million unique beta chains occurred in at least two donors. Some clones are missing from TCRdb's copy, which holds only in-frame ones; the method was immunoSEQ multiplex PCR. V and J calls plus clone size are reproduced from that table; the DNA served to infer D and trimming. The data show some 54,000 clones, around 84% seen once. A word on this clone: Its antigen is still unknown.

Findings and caveats of the study: Among TCR beta chains, those listed as cytomegalovirus-associated numbered over 150. Rare TCR sequences predominated, though certain public TCRs were found in many donors. With further analysis later on, most CMV-associated TCR beta chains appeared HLA-restricted.

CDR3 length: 15 residues. Trimming shortened V by 1 base and J by 3 bases, and 10 bases separated the two germline ends. Germline V gives CDR1 SGHNT, CDR2 YENEEA. The sequence was collected from a male donor in good health and CMV-seronegative. Sequencing was done on a sample of PBMCs. This chain connects TRBV11-3 to TRBJ2-1; D is undetermined. For the CDR3, the DNA is TGTGCCAGCAGCTTAGCGGGTTCCTACTACAATGAGCAGTTCTTC. It codes for CASSLAGSYYNEQFF.